This T cell receptor (beta chain) appears in the sequencing data of a study of blood T cell repertoires in COVID-19. Profiled with immunoSEQ multiplex PCR; TCRdb holds only in-frame clones, not every one. The table has some 260,000 clones, just over 90% seen once. The CDR3 extends over 16 amino acids. V was clipped by 3 bases and J by 6 bases; unmatched bases: 10. Germline V lookup: CDR1 LGHDT, CDR2 YNNKEL (reference sequence). Each recovered donor of Cohort 3 presented with two negative PCRs, clearance, or symptom resolution. This chain links TRBV3-1 (or the pseudogene TRBV3-2) with TRBJ2-3, with 9 positions matching TRBD2. The sample consisted of PBMCs or T cells enriched from blood (not recorded which). The receptor comes from a woman aged 18-29 years who had recovered from COVID-19. Written as DNA, the CDR3 is TGTGCCAGCAGCCATCGACTAGCGGCCGAGAGGGATACGCAGTATTTT. Protein sequence: CASSHRLAAERDTQYF.